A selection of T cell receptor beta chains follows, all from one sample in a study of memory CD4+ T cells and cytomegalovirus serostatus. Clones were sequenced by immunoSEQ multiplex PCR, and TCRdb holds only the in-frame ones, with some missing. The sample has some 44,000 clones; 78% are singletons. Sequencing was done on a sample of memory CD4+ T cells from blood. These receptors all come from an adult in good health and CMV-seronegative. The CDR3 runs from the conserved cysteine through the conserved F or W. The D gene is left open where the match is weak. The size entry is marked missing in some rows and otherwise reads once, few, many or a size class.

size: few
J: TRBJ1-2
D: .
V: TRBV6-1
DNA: TGTGCCAGCAGTGAAGCGCTTTTGGACAACAACTTC
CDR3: CASSEALLDNNF

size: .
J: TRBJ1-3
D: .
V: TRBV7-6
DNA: TGTGCCAGCAGCTTGACGGGTAGAGGAAACACCATATATTTT
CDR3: CASSLTGRGNTIYF

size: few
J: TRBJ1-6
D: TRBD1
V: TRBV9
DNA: TGTGCCAGCAGCGCCCGACAGGGTTCACCCCTCCACTTT
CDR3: CASSARQGSPLHF

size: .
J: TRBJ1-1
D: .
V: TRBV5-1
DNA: TGCGCCAGCAGCGTCGTGGGGGCGCGGATAGGGACTGAAGCTTTCTTT
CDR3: CASSVVGARIGTEAFF

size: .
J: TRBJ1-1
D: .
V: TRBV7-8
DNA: TGTGCCAGCAGCCCCAGGGTAGGGAACACTGAAGCTTTCTTT
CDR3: CASSPRVGNTEAFF

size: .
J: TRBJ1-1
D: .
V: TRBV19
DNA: TGTGCCAGTACCATTAGGGGGGGTTTGGACACTGAAGCTTTCTTT
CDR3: CASTIRGGLDTEAFF

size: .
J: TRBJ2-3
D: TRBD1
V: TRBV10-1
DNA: TGCGCCAGCAGTACGACCCGACAGGGAAAAGATACGCAGTATTTT
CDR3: CASSTTRQGKDTQYF

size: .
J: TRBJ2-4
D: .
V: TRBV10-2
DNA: TGCGCCAGCAGGGAGGGGACATACATTCAGTACTTC
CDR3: CASREGTYIQYF

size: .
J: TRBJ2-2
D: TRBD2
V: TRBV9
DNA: TGTGCCAGCAGCTTTAGCGGGGGAAACACCGGGGAGCTGTTTTTT
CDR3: CASSFSGGNTGELFF

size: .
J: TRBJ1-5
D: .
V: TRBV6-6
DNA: TGTGCCAGCCGGAGTGGCCATCAGCCCCAGCATTTT
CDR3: CASRSGHQPQHF

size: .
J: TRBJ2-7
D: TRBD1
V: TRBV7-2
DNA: TGTGCCAGCAGCATCGACAGGGGTAACGAGCAGTACTTC
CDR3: CASSIDRGNEQYF

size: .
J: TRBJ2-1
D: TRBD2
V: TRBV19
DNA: TGTGCCAGTAGTACGGTCGGCGGGGGGGCAGTTGAGCAGTTCTTC
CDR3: CASSTVGGGAVEQFF

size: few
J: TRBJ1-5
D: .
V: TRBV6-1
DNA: TGTGCCAGCAGTGAACGCATGTTGGGGAATCAGCCCCAGCATTTT
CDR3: CASSERMLGNQPQHF

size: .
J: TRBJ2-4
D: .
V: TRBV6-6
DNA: TGTGCCAGCATCGACCTTGGGGTCCCAGCCAAAAACATTCAGTACTTC
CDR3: CASIDLGVPAKNIQYF

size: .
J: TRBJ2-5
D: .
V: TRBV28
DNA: TGTGCCAGCAGTTCTCAGCGGGTTCTACAAGAGACCCAGTACTTC
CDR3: CASSSQRVLQETQYF

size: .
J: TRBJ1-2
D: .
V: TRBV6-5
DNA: TGTGCCAGCAGCACCGACAGGAAGCATGGCTACACCTTC
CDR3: CASSTDRKHGYTF

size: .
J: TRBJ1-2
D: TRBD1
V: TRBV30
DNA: TGTGCCTGGAGCCGGGACAGGGCCTTCTATGGCTACACCTTC
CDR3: CAWSRDRAFYGYTF

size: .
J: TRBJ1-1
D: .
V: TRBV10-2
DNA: TGCGCCAGCACCCAGAACACTGAAGCTTTCTTT
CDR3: CASTQNTEAFF

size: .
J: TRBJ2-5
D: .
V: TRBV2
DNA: TGTGCCAGCAGGGGAGCTAGCAAGGGAGAGACCCAGTACTTC
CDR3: CASRGASKGETQYF

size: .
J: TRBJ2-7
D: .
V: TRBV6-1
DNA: TGTGCCAGCAGTGAAGCCAACGAGCAGTACTTC
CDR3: CASSEANEQYF

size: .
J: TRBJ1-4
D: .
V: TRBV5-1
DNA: TGCGCCAGCAGCTTAGAAGGGATCTATGAAAAACTGTTTTTT
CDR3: CASSLEGIYEKLFF

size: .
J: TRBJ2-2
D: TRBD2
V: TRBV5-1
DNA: TGCGCCAGCACCCCCGCGGGGGGGCACGGGGAGCTGTTTTTT
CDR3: CASTPAGGHGELFF

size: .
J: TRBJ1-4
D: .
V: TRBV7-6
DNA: TGTGCCAGCAGCTTAGCGCCAGGCCCAGAAAAACTGTTTTTT
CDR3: CASSLAPGPEKLFF

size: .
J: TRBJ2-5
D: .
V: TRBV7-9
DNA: TGTGCCAGCAGCTTCGGGGAACTCCCAGAGACCCAGTACTTC
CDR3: CASSFGELPETQYF

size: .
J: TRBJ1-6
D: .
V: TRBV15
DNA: TGTGCCACCAGCAGAGAAGGGAATTCACCCCTCCACTTT
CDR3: CATSREGNSPLHF

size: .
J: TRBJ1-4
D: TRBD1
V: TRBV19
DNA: TGTGCCAGTAGTCCCGGACAGGGGCGGGAAAAACTGTTTTTT
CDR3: CASSPGQGREKLFF

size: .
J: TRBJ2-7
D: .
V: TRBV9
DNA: TGTGCCAGCAGCGTCGACAGTTACTCCTACGAGCAGTACTTC
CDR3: CASSVDSYSYEQYF

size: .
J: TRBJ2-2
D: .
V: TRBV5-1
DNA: TGCGCCAGCAGCTTGAGGCCAGGGCGCACCGGGGAGCTGTTTTTT
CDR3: CASSLRPGRTGELFF

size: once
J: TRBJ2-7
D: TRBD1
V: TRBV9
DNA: TGTGCCAGCAGCCCCCGACAGGGGGTATCCTACGAGCAGTACTTC
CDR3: CASSPRQGVSYEQYF

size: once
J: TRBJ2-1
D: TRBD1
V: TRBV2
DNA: TGTGCCAGCAGTGAGCAGGGGGTAGGTAATGAGCAGTTCTTC
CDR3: CASSEQGVGNEQFF

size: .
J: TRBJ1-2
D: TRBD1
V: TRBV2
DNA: TGTGCCAGCAGCGGGGACAGGTACAACTATGGCTACACCTTC
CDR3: CASSGDRYNYGYTF

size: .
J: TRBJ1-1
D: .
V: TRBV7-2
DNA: TGTGCCAGCAACCATTTAGACAGGAACACTGAAGCTTTCTTT
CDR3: CASNHLDRNTEAFF

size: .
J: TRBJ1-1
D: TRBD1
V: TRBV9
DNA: TGTGCCAGCAGCGTAGCTTCGGGACAGGGACTGATAGAGGGTGAAGCTTTCTTT
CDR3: CASSVASGQGLIEGEAFF

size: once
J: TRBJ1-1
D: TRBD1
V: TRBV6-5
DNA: TGTGCCAGCAGTTATTCCGAGGGGGCGGGGAACACTGAAGCTTTCTTT
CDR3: CASSYSEGAGNTEAFF

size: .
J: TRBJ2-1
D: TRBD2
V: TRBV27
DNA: TGTGCCAGCAGCCAGCGGGGGACCTACAATGAGCAGTTCTTC
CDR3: CASSQRGTYNEQFF

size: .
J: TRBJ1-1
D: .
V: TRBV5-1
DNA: TGCGCCAGCAAAAGGGACATGGGGAACACTGAAGCTTTCTTT
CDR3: CASKRDMGNTEAFF

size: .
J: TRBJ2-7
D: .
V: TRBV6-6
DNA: TGTGCCAGCAGTGGGGCCAGGGCCTACGAGCAGTACTTC
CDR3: CASSGARAYEQYF

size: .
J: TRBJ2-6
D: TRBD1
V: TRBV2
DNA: TGTGCCAGCAGTGAAAGGGGAGGTCGACAGGGGGGGGCCAACGTCCTGACTTTC
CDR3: CASSERGGRQGGANVLTF

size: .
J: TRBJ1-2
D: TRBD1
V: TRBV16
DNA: TGTGCCAGCAGCCAATCGCCGGGACAGGGGGCCTCTGGCTACACCTTC
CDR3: CASSQSPGQGASGYTF

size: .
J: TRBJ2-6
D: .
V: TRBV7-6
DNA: TGTGCCAGCAGCGCCTTGGAGGCCAACGTCCTGACTTTC
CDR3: CASSALEANVLTF

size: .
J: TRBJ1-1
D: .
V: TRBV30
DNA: TGTGCCTGGAGTACGGGGAAATTGGGGACTGAAGCTTTCTTT
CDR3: CAWSTGKLGTEAFF

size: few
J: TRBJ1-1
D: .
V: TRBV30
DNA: TGTGCCTGGATTTCTGGGAGGCAGGGGAAGTCAGTGAACACTGAAGCTTTCTTT
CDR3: CAWISGRQGKSVNTEAFF

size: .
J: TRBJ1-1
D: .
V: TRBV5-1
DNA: TGCGCCAGCAGAAGCTACAGTTTGAACACTGAAGCTTTCTTT
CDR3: CASRSYSLNTEAFF

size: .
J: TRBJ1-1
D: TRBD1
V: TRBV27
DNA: TGTGCCAGCAGTCTGGGACAGGGAAACACTGAAGCTTTCTTT
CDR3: CASSLGQGNTEAFF

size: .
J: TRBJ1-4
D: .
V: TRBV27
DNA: TGTGCCAGCAGCCCCGCAGGGTTGGTAACTAATGAAAAACTGTTTTTT
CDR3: CASSPAGLVTNEKLFF

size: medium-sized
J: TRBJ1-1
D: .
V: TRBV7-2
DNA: TGTGCCAGCAGCAAAACCGGGTCAGACACTGAAGCTTTCTTT
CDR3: CASSKTGSDTEAFF

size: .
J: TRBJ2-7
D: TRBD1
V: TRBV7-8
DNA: TGTGCCAGCAGCTTAGAGCCGGACAGGACCTACGAGCAGTACTTC
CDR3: CASSLEPDRTYEQYF

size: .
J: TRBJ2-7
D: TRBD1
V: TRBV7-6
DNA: TGTGCCAGCAGCTTAGCCGGGGACAGCTCCTACGAGCAGTACTTC
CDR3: CASSLAGDSSYEQYF

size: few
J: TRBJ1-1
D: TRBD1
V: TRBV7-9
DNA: TGTGCCAGCAGGAAATTACAGGGGATGAACACTGAAGCTTTCTTT
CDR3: CASRKLQGMNTEAFF

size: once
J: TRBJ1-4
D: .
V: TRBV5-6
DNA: TGTGCCAGCAGCTATAGAGGGTCAACTAATGAAAAACTGTTTTTT
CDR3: CASSYRGSTNEKLFF